This TCR beta chain was captured in a study of siplizumab effects on memory and regulatory T cells. Data came from immunoSEQ multiplex PCR; TCRdb stores just in-frame clones and leaves some out. The sample contains 70,000 or so clones, about 90% of which appear only once. This clone was detected a few times. Its antigen is unknown. This CDR3 region has 14 residues. The germline CDR1 and CDR2 sequences are SGHTA and FQGNSA. Trimming shortened V by 5 bases and J by 7 bases, and 17 bases separated the two germline ends. Whole-study results and caveats: The study did not confirm that proliferating Tregs from siplizumab cultures were suppressive. A major contribution to the alloresponse seemed to be made by naive T cells, which seemed more diverse than memory cells.

Sequenced material: CD8+ T cells sorted from blood. J is TRBJ1-2 and V is TRBV7-2; D is uncertain. This sequence originates from a human donor in good health. For the CDR3, the DNA is TGTGCCAGCAGCCCCCAATATCAAGGAGCTGGCTACACCTTC. Translated, it gives CASSPQYQGAGYTF.